This T cell receptor (beta chain) was observed in a study of Tregs in tolerant kidney transplant recipients (dated by TCRdb to the late 2010s). Regarding the complete study: The study applied TCRbeta sequencing to find donor-specific regulatory T cells before combined kidney and bone marrow transplantation and then followed those same cells after transplant. Several methods of expanding Tregs specific for an allogeneic donor were compared by TCRbeta repertoire sequencing in a few healthy controls.

Unstimulated Tregs (CD4+CD25+CD127-), CD4+ non-Tregs (CD4+CD25-), CD4 and CD8 cells were FACS-sorted from thawed PBMCs. Blood from healthy controls was obtained either as purchased buffy coats or from healthy volunteers. Healthy control blood was processed by Ficoll density gradient to PBMCs and cryopreserved; patient PBMCs were collected before and after transplant. What the authors observed across the whole study: Biological reproducibility was not directly addressed, though technical replication error appeared minimal. The study was constrained by small patient numbers, and validation of the findings is required in larger populations and under other immunosuppression protocols. Expanding Tregs with activated donor B cells appeared to identify the most biologically relevant and donor-specific TCRbeta repertoire.

For TCRbeta CDR3 sequencing, genomic DNA from the sorted cells was extracted using the QIAGEN DNeasy Blood and Tissue Kit. High-throughput TCRbeta CDR3 sequencing, which included PCR amplification with bias correction and internal controls, was done commercially through immunoSEQ. The authors' analysis ran thus. Unique productive TCRbeta sequences were defined by CDR3 nucleotide sequence when primers matched and otherwise by CDR3 amino acid sequence together with Vbeta and Jbeta genes. Sorting error was corrected by removing sequences shared between sorted populations at a frequency ratio of 2:1 or less, and the remaining shared sequences were assigned to the higher population. A sequence counted as donor-reactive if, in CFSE-low cells, the sequence had a frequency of at least 0.01% and was expanded at least 5-fold compared with unstimulated cells. Jensen-Shannon divergence, calculated on the top 100 TCRbeta sequences ranked by frequency, was used to quantify repertoire divergence. For samples with multiple sequencing runs, sorting error was corrected separately for each run before the runs were pooled. TCRdb obtained this table from immuneACCESS and retained in-frame rearrangements with V and J assigned. These tables miss some clones; where compared with another copy, unresolved V genes account for less than half of the shortfall, and the remainder is unexplained. The DNA gave D and trimming, while V, J and clone size come from that table. The sample includes 85,000 to 90,000 clones, with roughly nine tenths observed a single time. The biggest ten clones account for approximately 4.8% of the sample.

From its cysteine to its phenylalanine, the CDR3 spans 17 amino acids. The kept DNA is CDR3 alone, 51 bases in frame from the first base. The germline V gene (reference sequence) gives CDR1 as SEHNR and CDR2 as FQNEAQ. V is pruned by 4 bases and J by 5 bases, leaving 14 bases of the junction without a gene match. A note on this clone: This receptor's antigen is unknown. Nothing much larger sits one base from this clone, and base qualities are not available.

The clonotype was recovered from a human donor in good health. This chain joins TRBV7-9 to TRBJ2-3, and 8 junction bases match TRBD2. Sequenced sample: CD8+ T cells from blood. The CDR3 amino acid sequence is: CASSYKTYSGGGDTQYF. The sequenced DNA: TGTGCCAGCAGCTACAAGACTTACTCGGGAGGGGGAGATACGCAGTATTTT.